These 3 T cell receptor beta chains were sequenced from one sample in a study of cytomegalovirus exposure and HLA in healthy donors. Data came from immunoSEQ multiplex PCR; TCRdb stores just in-frame clones and leaves some out. The repertoire includes approximately 200,000 clones, around 84% of them detected once, and less than 9% sits in the top ten. Material: PBMCs. The receptors originated from a man between 18 and 35 years old in good health and CMV-seropositive.

This chain links TRBV6-1 with TRBJ2-2; tentative D call: TRBD2 (5 bases). There are 17 residues in the CDR3. Trimming stripped 2 bases from V and 4 bases from J, with 17 bases between. Germline V gives CDR1 MNHNS, CDR2 SASEGT. Written as DNA, the CDR3 is TGTGCCAGCAGTGAAAACTCAGCGGCGGTAATCACCGGGGAGCTGTTTTTT. Amino acid sequence: CASSENSAAVITGELFF.

V usage is TRBV30 and J usage is TRBJ2-7; 8 bases map to TRBD2. V shed 5 bases and J 3 bases; nucleotides not matched to a gene: 6. Germline loops: CDR1 GTSNPN, CDR2 SVGIG (reference sequence). There are 13 residues in the CDR3. The CDR3 reads CAWEDGGDYEQYF. The CDR3 region has the DNA TGTGCCTGGGAGGACGGGGGGGACTACGAGCAGTACTTC.

This rearrangement joins TRBV5-1 to TRBJ2-3; TRBD2 matches 9 bases. Per the germline V gene, CDR1 is SGHRS and CDR2 is YFSETQ. Unmatched junction bases numbered 7, after V lost 5 bases and J lost 6 bases. CDR3 length: 14 amino acids. CDR3 loop: CASSFAGGQDTQYF. The CDR3 DNA reads as TGCGCCAGCAGTTTTGCGGGAGGGCAGGATACGCAGTATTTT.